The 32 T cell receptor beta chains in this list originate from one sample, sequenced in a study of T cell repertoires and HLA-DP antigens. Profiling relied on immunoSEQ multiplex PCR, and the TCRdb table lists in-frame clones only, not all of them. The sample has 75,000 to 90,000 clones, approximately 86% seen once. These receptors have no identified antigens. Sequenced material: CD4+ T cells from PBMCs. The receptor source for this set is a middle-aged man in good health and CMV-seronegative.

CDR3: CASSLGLAGVQRAHYEQYF. As DNA, the CDR3 is TGCGCCAGCAGCTTGGGACTAGCGGGAGTCCAACGAGCCCACTACGAGCAGTACTTC. The V gene is TRBV5-1, the J gene TRBJ2-7, with TRBD2 matching over 12 bases. Per the germline V gene, CDR1 is SGHRS and CDR2 is YFSETQ. The CDR3 loop spans 19 amino acids. The trim removed 0 bases at V and 3 bases at J, leaving 13 bases unmatched.

This chain links TRBV19 with TRBJ2-5; 8 bases align to TRBD2. CDR1 is LNHDA, CDR2 SQIVND, per germline (reference sequence). After removal of 6 bases from V and 1 base from J, the junction contained 4 bases not matched to a gene. CDR3 size: 14 residues. As DNA, the CDR3 is TGTGCCAGTAGGAGTAGCGGGACCCAAGAGACCCAGTACTTC. Protein: CASRSSGTQETQYF.

The chain recombines TRBV4-2 with TRBJ2-7; D is ambiguous. Looked up from germline, CDR1 is LGHNA and CDR2 is YNFKEQ. CDR3 length equals 14 residues. Trimming took 4 bases from V and 0 from J, leaving 10 bases between them. CDR3 region: CASSPWTVSYEQYF. CDR3 sequence (DNA): TGTGCCAGCAGCCCCTGGACGGTCTCCTACGAGCAGTACTTC.

Remarks on this clone: The identical CDR3 is also encoded by other nucleotide sequences in the sample. The chain recombines TRBV7-2 with TRBJ1-2; D gene unclear. Trimming removed 2 bases from V and 0 bases from J, with 4 bases in between. Germline CDR1 is SGHTA and CDR2 is FQGNSA. This CDR3 region has 13 residues. CDR3 sequence (DNA): TGTGCCAGCAGCTTAAGTCCTAACTATGGCTACACCTTC. Its translation: CASSLSPNYGYTF.

This chain links TRBV4-1 with TRBJ1-1, with D perhaps TRBD1 (5 bases). Trimming pared 5 bases from V and 4 bases from J, leaving 14 bases between. Germline V gene sequence: CDR1 MGHRA, CDR2 YSYEKL. The CDR3 spans 14 residues. The CDR3 reads CASSGGGAGTEAFF. Here the CDR3 DNA reads TGCGCCAGCAGCGGAGGCGGGGCAGGCACTGAAGCTTTCTTT.

On this clone itself: The junction departs from germline at one end; a sequencing error may be responsible. V gene TRBV19 combines with J gene TRBJ2-5; TRBD2 agrees at 8 bases. CDR1 and CDR2 (germline): LNHDA, SQIVND (reference sequence). The CDR3 has 12 residues. CDR3 loop: CASSGVQETQYF. The CDR3 DNA is TGTGCTAGTAGCGGGGTCCAAGAGACCCAGTACTTC.

The V and J genes are TRBV5-1 and TRBJ2-3, with unresolved D. CDR3 length: 13 residues. Germline-derived CDR1 and CDR2 are SGHRS and YFSETQ. Between the trimmed V and J ends, which lost 0 bases and 3 bases, there was a span of 5 bases. The CDR3 sequence is CASSLGRTDTQYF. The CDR3 region has the DNA TGCGCCAGCAGCTTGGGGCGGACAGATACGCAGTATTTT.

The chain links TRBV5-4 to TRBJ2-1; D is perhaps TRBD2 (6 bases). CDR1 is SGHNT and CDR2 is YYREEE in the germline V gene (reference sequence). The CDR3 contains 17 residues. Trimming pared 5 bases from V and 0 bases from J, leaving 18 bases between. The CDR3, as DNA: TGTGCCAGCAGATCGGGACTCTCGCTTAGCTCCTACAATGAGCAGTTCTTC. Protein sequence: CASRSGLSLSSYNEQFF. The whole variable domain, filled in from reference TRBV5-4 and TRBJ2-1, reads ETGVTQSPTHLIKTRGQQVTLRCSSQSGHNTVSWYQQALGQGPQFIFQYYREEENGRGNFPPRFSGLQFPNYSSELNVNALELDDSALYLCASRSGLSLSSYNEQFFGPGTRLTVL.

The chain recombines TRBV9 with TRBJ1-3; D may be TRBD1 (5 bases). In germline, CDR1 is SGDLS, CDR2 YYNGEE. The length of the CDR3 is 21 residues. With 1 base removed from V and 0 bases from J, the gap between germline ends came to 26 bases. This CDR3 reads CASSVSAPHTGLNPSGNTIYF. The CDR3 DNA follows: TGTGCCAGCAGCGTATCGGCTCCCCACACAGGCCTCAATCCCTCTGGAAACACCATATATTTT.

This clone was observed once. This rearrangement joins TRBV5-1 to TRBJ1-6, with D possibly matching TRBD1 (6 bases). The CDR3 has 15 amino acids. The germline CDR1 and CDR2 sequences are SGHRS and YFSETQ. The V and J ends lost 1 base and 8 bases respectively, with 13 bases between them. CDR3 in DNA: TGCGCCAGCAGCTTGTTTGCAGGGGCGGATTCACCCCTCCACTTT. Translating it yields CASSLFAGADSPLHF.

The V gene is TRBV7-9, the J gene TRBJ2-1, with TRBD2 as a possible D gene (5 bases). Germline-derived CDR1 and CDR2 are SEHNR and FQNEAQ (reference sequence). The CDR3 has 15 residues. The ends were cut back, 5 bases at V and 4 bases at J, with 15 bases in the middle. DNA for the CDR3: TGTGCCAGCAGCCCGGTAGTAGCGAGGTACAATGAGCAGTTCTTC. Protein product: CASSPVVARYNEQFF.

V and J are TRBV5-8 and TRBJ2-3, with a weak D call TRBD2 (6 bases). Germline values: CDR1 SGHTS, CDR2 YDEGEE. V shed 4 bases and J shed 4 bases, with 19 bases lying between them. The CDR3 length is 16 residues. The DNA for the CDR3 is TGTGCCAGCAGCCGATCGCGGGGCCAGCGTGCAGATACGCAGTATTTT. Translated, it gives CASSRSRGQRADTQYF. Filled out from reference TRBV5-8 and TRBJ2-3, the complete variable domain reads EAGVTQSPTHLIKTRGQQATLRCSPISGHTSVYWYQQALGLGLQFLLWYDEGEERNRGNFPPRFSGRQFPNYSSELNVNALELEDSALYLCASSRSRGQRADTQYFGPGTRLTVL.

The chain couples TRBV9 to TRBJ2-7, with TRBD2 matching 14 bases. With V trimmed by 2 bases and J by 4 bases, 2 bases remained unmatched. From germline, CDR1 is SGDLS and CDR2 YYNGEE. The CDR3 spans 15 residues. The CDR3 loop reads CASSVGTSGRYEQYF. The CDR3 DNA sequence: TGTGCCAGCAGCGTCGGGACTAGCGGGAGATACGAGCAGTACTTC.

This clone was counted a few times. The rearrangement links TRBV6-6 to TRBJ2-7, with 7 bases fitting TRBD2. With V trimmed by 5 bases and J by 11 bases, 21 bases remained unmatched. Germline V gives CDR1 MNHNY, CDR2 SVGAGI (reference sequence). The CDR3 covers 16 residues. CDR3 in amino acids: CASSKGRQGLRAGKYF. The CDR3 coding sequence is TGTGCCAGCAGTAAGGGTCGGCAGGGACTACGAGCAGGGAAGTACTTC.

V usage is TRBV15 and J usage is TRBJ2-5, with TRBD2 as a possible D gene (6 bases). The CDR3 contains 15 residues. Germline-derived CDR1 and CDR2 are LNHNV and YYDKDF (reference sequence). V was shortened by 3 bases and J by 1 base, with 12 bases between the two germline ends. The CDR3 DNA follows: TGTGCCACCAGCAGCCAGGGACTGACCCAAGAGACCCAGTACTTC. Translating gives CATSSQGLTQETQYF. Variable domain in full (rest from reference TRBV15 and TRBJ2-5): DAMVIQNPRYQVTQFGKPVTLSCSQTLNHNVMYWYQQKSSQAPKLLFHYYDKDFNNEADTPDNFQSRRPNTSFCFLDIRSPGLGDTAMYLCATSSQGLTQETQYFGPGTRLLVL.

This chain links TRBV6-5 with TRBJ1-5; D possibly corresponds to TRBD1 (5 bases). V was trimmed by 0 bases and J by 9 bases, leaving 9 bases between them. CDR1 is MNHEY and CDR2 is SVGAGI in the germline V gene. The CDR3 has 13 amino acids. CDR3 in amino acids: CASSYSRQGPQHF. The CDR3 region has the DNA TGTGCCAGCAGTTACTCGAGGCAGGGGCCCCAGCATTTT.

Only a few counts were recorded for this clone. This chain connects TRBV7-9 to TRBJ2-3, with 14 positions matching TRBD2. There are 18 residues in the CDR3. Germline V CDR1 and CDR2: SEHNR, FQNEAQ (reference sequence). The junction had 5 bases not matched to a gene; V was cut back by 2 bases and J by 1 base. In DNA, the CDR3 is TGTGCCAGCAGCTTAAGACTAGCGGGGGGGCGGCGCACAGATACGCAGTATTTT. It is translated as CASSLRLAGGRRTDTQYF.

The rearrangement uses TRBV9 and TRBJ2-2, with D maybe TRBD2 (6 bases). This CDR3 comprises 15 residues. Germline V gene lookup returns CDR1 SGDLS and CDR2 YYNGEE. Trimming shortened V by 4 bases and J by 0 bases, and 10 bases separated the two germline ends. This CDR3 is CASSPRLANTGELFF. CDR3 DNA sequence: TGTGCCAGCAGCCCCCGACTAGCGAACACCGGGGAGCTGTTTTTT.

The V call is TRBV7-2, the J call TRBJ2-7; D is uncertain. Trimming stripped 3 bases from V and 1 base from J, with 1 base between. CDR3 length: 11 amino acids. Germline V gene data show CDR1 as SGHTA and CDR2 as FQGNSA. CDR3 protein: CASSFSYEQYF. The CDR3 nucleotides are TGTGCCAGCAGCTTTTCCTACGAGCAGTACTTC.

The rearrangement uses TRBV7-9 and TRBJ2-7; TRBD1 agrees at 7 bases. Trimming cost V 4 bases and J 7 bases; bases outside gene matches: 13. The CDR3 sequence is 15 residues long. In germline, CDR1 is SEHNR, CDR2 FQNEAQ (reference sequence). The CDR3 nucleotides read TGTGCCAGCAGCTCGACAGGGTCCCACCGAGGGGAGCAGTACTTC. It translates to CASSSTGSHRGEQYF.

This clone was picked up one time. This rearrangement joins TRBV7-9 to TRBJ1-5; D uncertain. The CDR3 spans 12 residues. Per germline, CDR1 SEHNR and CDR2 FQNEAQ (reference sequence). V was clipped by 7 bases and J by 7 bases, with 11 bases between them. As DNA, the CDR3 is TGTGCCAGCAACATTGGTATCCAGCCCCAGCATTTT. It translates to CASNIGIQPQHF.

This clone has only a few counts. The J gene is TRBJ2-6, the V gene TRBV28; 8 positions match TRBD1. Germline V gene lookup returns CDR1 MDHEN and CDR2 SYDVKM. V shed 3 bases, J shed 2 bases, and the junction held 9 bases outside the gene matches. The CDR3 loop spans 18 amino acids. The CDR3 DNA is TGTGCCAGCAGTTTTGTCGGACAGGGAGCACCTGGGGCCAACGTCCTGACTTTC. Translated, it gives CASSFVGQGAPGANVLTF.

The chain has TRBV4-1 and TRBJ2-6; D is possibly TRBD2 (6 bases). The germline CDR1 and CDR2 sequences are MGHRA and YSYEKL. The CDR3 spans 16 residues. V was shortened by 4 bases and J by 1 base, with 11 bases between the two germline ends. The CDR3, as DNA: TGCGCCAGCAGCCTGGGACTGATATCTGGGGCCAACGTCCTGACTTTC. It encodes CASSLGLISGANVLTF.

This clone was counted only a few times. The CDR3 loop is CASSLDPGKETQYF. The DNA of the CDR3 is TGTGCCAGCAGCTTAGATCCGGGGAAAGAGACCCAGTACTTC. The chain couples TRBV7-2 to TRBJ2-5; a possible D gene is TRBD2 (5 bases). CDR1 and CDR2 from the germline V gene are SGHTA and FQGNSA. The V gene lost 1 base and the J gene lost 3 bases, with 9 bases spanning the gap. This CDR3 comprises 14 residues.

The chain joins TRBV5-1 to TRBJ2-3, with 10 bases identical to TRBD2. This CDR3 is 16 amino acids long. V gave up 5 bases and J gave up 1 base; unmatched junction bases: 7. Germline CDR1 reads SGHRS; CDR2 reads YFSETQ. The CDR3 loop is CASSSSGGKRTDTQYF. As DNA, the CDR3 is TGCGCCAGCAGTTCTAGCGGGGGTAAACGCACAGATACGCAGTATTTT.

This clone was counted a single time. This chain uses TRBV10-3 with TRBJ2-3; TRBD1 or TRBD2 may be the D gene (5 bases each). Trimming left V 4 bases short and J 3 bases short, with 8 bases between. There are 13 residues in the CDR3. Germline CDR1 is ENHRY and CDR2 is SYGVKD. The CDR3, as DNA: TGTGCCATCAGTGTTGGGGGTACAGATACGCAGTATTTT. This encodes CAISVGGTDTQYF.

This clone came up a few times. V gene TRBV29-1 combines with J gene TRBJ1-6; no clear D gene. CDR1 and CDR2 from the germline V gene are SQVTM and ANQGSEA. This CDR3 is built from 13 residues. The V end lost 4 bases, the J end lost 6 bases, and 10 bases lay between the germline ends. The CDR3 sequence: CSVAEDLNSPLHF. The CDR3 region has the DNA TGCAGCGTTGCGGAGGATCTTAATTCACCCCTCCACTTT.

The rearrangement uses TRBV6-6 and TRBJ1-2; tentatively, D is TRBD1 (5 bases). Trimming stripped 0 bases from V and 5 bases from J, with 16 bases between. The CDR3 extends over 16 amino acids. Germline V CDR1 and CDR2: MNHNY, SVGAGI (reference sequence). CDR3 loop: CASSYSEVTGGYGYTF. CDR3 sequence (DNA): TGTGCCAGCAGTTACTCGGAAGTAACAGGCGGATATGGCTACACCTTC.

The genes are TRBV6-5 and TRBJ1-1; D remains ambiguous. Trimming cost V 8 bases and J 1 base, with 14 bases left between them. The CDR3 extends over 14 amino acids. CDR1 MNHEY and CDR2 SVGAGI come from the germline V gene. The CDR3 spells CASSQRERNTEAFF. CDR3 DNA: TGTGCCAGCTCACAAAGGGAACGGAACACTGAAGCTTTCTTT.

The CDR3 DNA reads as TGTGCCAGCAGTCAAATGAGGGGTGGTGAAGCTTTCTTT. Amino acid sequence: CASSQMRGGEAFF. This chain joins TRBV27 and TRBJ1-1, with D tentatively TRBD1 (5 bases). From germline, CDR1 is MNHEY and CDR2 SMNVEV (reference sequence). The CDR3 extends over 13 amino acids. Trimming stripped 5 bases from V and 7 bases from J, with 14 bases between.

The gene calls are TRBV11-1 and TRBJ2-5; 9 bases line up with TRBD1. Trimming cost V 5 bases and J 4 bases; bases outside gene matches: 11. Germline V lookup: CDR1 SGHAT, CDR2 FQDESV (reference sequence). The CDR3 runs 16 residues. Here the CDR3 reads CASSNRGQGRRETQYF. The CDR3 coding sequence is TGTGCCAGCAGCAATCGGGGACAGGGTAGGCGAGAGACCCAGTACTTC.

This chain links TRBV28 with TRBJ2-1; 7 bases agree with TRBD2. The CDR3 contains 15 residues. With V trimmed by 6 bases and J by 6 bases, 11 bases remained unmatched. Germline lookup yields CDR1 MDHEN and CDR2 SYDVKM. Written as DNA, the CDR3 is TGTGCCAGCAGAAAAGACAGCGGGAATTCCAATGAGCAGTTCTTC. It yields the protein CASRKDSGNSNEQFF.